The T cell receptor (beta chain) described here comes from a study of blood T cell repertoires in COVID-19. Study overall: Samples of COVID-19 (acute and convalescent) were obtained from the United States, Italy and Spain. In each case, the material was cDNA or gDNA derived from T cells, B-cell-depleted T cells, or PBMCs.

Seattle participants joined during active infection and were tracked over time. In the authors' methods: Reference gene primer amplification yielded estimated nucleated cell counts. Assay: immunoSEQ multiplex PCR; the TCRdb copy retains only in-frame clones and omits some. V and J calls and clone size come straight from that table; D and trimming were deduced from the DNA. The sample yields around 150,000 clones, just under 90% seen once. The TCR sequence derives from a woman aged 70 to 79 with COVID-19, enrolled during active disease. The sample comprised peripheral blood.

The CDR3, as DNA: TGTGCCAGCAGTGAAGTGGCATCCTACGAGCAGTACTTC. Translating gives CASSEVASYEQYF. This chain links TRBV6-1 with TRBJ2-7; no clear D gene. V was shortened by 1 base and J by 1 base, with 5 bases between the two germline ends. The CDR3 has 13 residues. CDR1 MNHNS and CDR2 SASEGT come from the germline V gene.